This T cell receptor beta chain derives from a study of T cells after yellow fever vaccination (dated by TCRdb to about 2019). Turning to the overall study: The SMART-Seq v4 Ultra Low Input RNA kit was used to prepare libraries from fractions with low cell numbers. To follow T-cell clones before and after primary and booster YFV17D yellow fever vaccination, bulk TCR alpha and beta repertoires were sequenced over time. Two healthy male donors made up the cohort, one aged 18 to 29 years and the other aged 30 to 40 years. Blood samples were taken at several timepoints before and after primary and secondary immunization, and bulk PBMC replicates and cell subsets were isolated. The paper as a whole reports these results and caveats: Computational filtering was needed because FACS-sorted repertoires could contain abundant contaminating clonotypes from the bulk population. A small fraction of clonotypes appeared in both the CD4 and CD8 compartments, likely as a result of convergent recombination. Compared with the primary T-cell response, the secondary T-cell response was weaker but faster, peaking on day 5 rather than day 15. After the booster, most clones that had expanded after primary vaccination were detected again (about 95% of CD4 and 70% to 90% of CD8), suggesting broad maintenance of memory. Because only a couple of donors were included in the study, the extent to which the findings can be generalized is limited.

V is pared back by 4 bases and J by 0 bases, with 10 bases lying between the germline termini. The CDR3 holds 16 amino acids from the cysteine to the phenylalanine. The only DNA kept is the CDR3, 48 bases in frame from the first base. Reading the germline V gene (reference sequence) gives CDR1 SEHNR and CDR2 FQNEAQ. About this clonotype itself: This clone's antigen is unknown. No clone much larger than this one lies a single base away; base qualities are absent.

Per the publication, the treatment or condition label means: live attenuated yellow fever vaccine strain. A standard Ficoll-Paque protocol was used to isolate PBMCs from peripheral blood. CD4 and CD8 T-cell fractions were isolated with Dynabeads CD4 and CD8 positive selection kits. RNA was extracted with TriZol from bulk PBMCs, CD4 and CD8 fractions, and dextramer-positive and dextramer-negative fractions. TCR cDNA was synthesized by 5'RACE template switching, which introduced a universal primer site and unique molecular identifiers. cDNA synthesis was primed from both the TCR alpha and TCR beta constant segments. Library amplification involved two PCR steps, and the second step added sample barcodes and sequencing adapters. Sequencing of libraries was done on Illumina HiSeq 2500 (2x100 bp) or NovaSeq (2x150 bp). The source study handled its data this way. MIGEC was used to demultiplex reads and collapse the reads into UMI consensus sequences, and MiXCR was used for V(D)J alignment. Vaccine-responding clonotypes were defined with edgeR using replicate PBMC samples, requiring FDR below 0.01 and a log2 fold change above 5 up to day 15. Each bulk clonotype received a CD4 or CD8 identity based on whether the sequenced CD4 or CD8 repertoire contained that clonotype at higher abundance. The raw public reads went through TCRdb reprocessing: fastp at Q25, MiXCR clone calling, in-frame beta chains kept. CDR3 protein sequences are deduplicated, and each keeps its most common genes and DNA. The V and J calls, along with clone size, are taken from TCRdb and not from the paper's own processing. The sample table records 230,000 or so distinct CDR3 sequences; less than 7.5% of these occur just once. Together, the top ten hold 0.8% to 1.2% of the sample.

Material: CD4+ T cells sorted from PBMCs, obtained on the day of the yellow fever booster vaccination. The rearrangement combines TRBV7-9 with TRBJ2-6; the D gene is unclear. The sequence derives from a man aged 25-45 years who received the YFV17D yellow fever vaccine. The CDR3 here reads CASSYSHDSGANVLTF. The DNA sequence is given as TGTGCCAGCAGCTACTCACACGACTCTGGGGCCAACGTCCTGACTTTC.